This T cell receptor (beta chain) was recovered during a study of identical twins. The CDR3 contains 13 residues. V lost 3 bases and J 7 bases, leaving 13 bases between the germline ends. Germline CDR1 and CDR2: ENHRY and SYGVKD. Using its own MiXCR run on the 5' RACE reads, TCRdb lists one record per CDR3 protein. This sample has some 760,000 distinct CDR3 sequences, with about 20% found just once. The same data also contributed to another study, on T cells expressing NK-cell markers. That investigation notes: The TCR beta repertoires were obtained from sorted CD3+CD56+NKG2C+, CD3+CD56+NKG2C- and CD3+CD56-NKG2C+ T cells.

The J gene is TRBJ2-7, the V gene TRBV10-3; D is uncertain. What was sequenced was PBMCs. This clonotype was sampled from a young woman in good health. CDR3 region: CAISDSPLAEQYF. In nucleotides, the CDR3 is TGTGCCATCAGTGATTCCCCGTTGGCAGAGCAGTACTTC.